Following are 8 T cell receptor beta chains from one sample sequenced in a study of blood T cell repertoires in COVID-19. Some clones are missing from TCRdb's copy, which holds only in-frame ones; the method was immunoSEQ multiplex PCR. The sample carries over 250,000 clones, 75% to 90% recorded once. The sample comprised PBMCs or T cells enriched from blood (not recorded which). These receptors originate from a young woman who had recovered from COVID-19.

This clone came up a few times. The chain uses TRBV28 and TRBJ1-4; the D gene is possibly TRBD1 (5 bases). Trimming removed 6 bases from V and 5 bases from J, with 13 bases in between. Looked up from germline, CDR1 is MDHEN and CDR2 is SYDVKM. This CDR3 has 14 residues. The CDR3 reads CASRSGSGNEKLFF. CDR3 bases: TGTGCCAGCAGGTCAGGGTCTGGGAATGAAAAACTGTTTTTT.

The chain uses TRBV19 and TRBJ1-4; D is undetermined. Germline V gene sequence: CDR1 LNHDA, CDR2 SQIVND (reference sequence). V was pared by 5 bases and J by 4 bases, with 8 bases between. The CDR3 covers 13 residues. CDR3 coding DNA: TGTGCCAGTAGTCCCCAGGTTAATGAAAAACTGTTTTTT. Protein sequence: CASSPQVNEKLFF.

The V and J genes are TRBV5-1 and TRBJ2-1, with 10 bases aligning to TRBD1. With V trimmed by 7 bases and J by 9 bases, 13 bases remained unmatched. This CDR3 has 15 residues. In germline, CDR1 is SGHRS, CDR2 YFSETQ. CDR3 protein: CASYRDRGAVGEQFF. In DNA form, the CDR3 reads TGCGCCAGCTATCGGGACAGGGGCGCCGTAGGTGAGCAGTTCTTC.

This clone was recorded only once. This rearrangement joins TRBV7-9 to TRBJ1-2, with D unclear. The CDR3 totals 14 residues. In germline, CDR1 is SEHNR, CDR2 FQNEAQ (reference sequence). Trimming removed 7 bases at V and 6 bases at J, with 18 bases between. CDR3 nucleotides: TGTGCCAGCACATTTGAAGCCTTAAACCATGGCTACACCTTC. It codes for CASTFEALNHGYTF.

The CDR3 DNA reads TGTGCCAGCAGCCCCTTTAGCGCAGAGACCCAGTACTTC. Its protein is CASSPFSAETQYF. V and J are TRBV3-1 (or the pseudogene TRBV3-2) and TRBJ2-5, with D perhaps matching TRBD2 (5 bases). The CDR3 is 13 residues long. With 4 bases removed from V and 4 bases from J, the gap between germline ends came to 10 bases. Germline values: CDR1 LGHDT, CDR2 YNNKEL (reference sequence).

This clone was counted between two and nine times. The same CDR3 also results from other DNA sequences found in this sample. The chain uses TRBV11-2 and TRBJ1-1, with 8 bases matching TRBD1. From germline, CDR1 is SGHAT and CDR2 FQNNGV. This CDR3 region has 14 residues. The J segment lost 1 base and the V segment lost 4 bases, leaving 2 bases of the junction unmatched. The CDR3 DNA follows: TGTGCCAGCAGCTCGGGACAGGCGAACACTGAAGCTTTCTTT. Encoded protein: CASSSGQANTEAFF. Filled out from reference TRBV11-2 and TRBJ1-1, the complete variable domain reads EAGVAQSPRYKIIEKRQSVAFWCNPISGHATLYWYQQILGQGPKLLIQFQNNGVVDDSQLPKDRFSAERLKGVDSTLKIQPAKLEDSAVYLCASSSGQANTEAFFGQGTRLTVV.

The chain couples TRBV28 to TRBJ2-7; D might be TRBD2 (5 bases). This CDR3 is 15 amino acids long. Germline V lookup: CDR1 MDHEN, CDR2 SYDVKM. Trimming cost V 5 bases and J 0 bases, with 14 bases left between them. CDR3 sequence (DNA): TGTGCCAGCAGTCCCCTCGGGGTTAGCTCCTACGAGCAGTACTTC. This codes for CASSPLGVSSYEQYF.

J is TRBJ2-3 and V is TRBV2; 12 bases match TRBD2. After removal of 5 bases from V and 6 bases from J, the junction contained 3 bases not matched to a gene. CDR3 size: 14 residues. Germline V gene lookup returns CDR1 SNHLY and CDR2 FYNNEI. The CDR3 bases are TGTGCCAGCAGTAGCGGACTAGCGGGGGATACGCAGTATTTT. It encodes CASSSGLAGDTQYF. Drawing the rest from reference TRBV2 and TRBJ2-3, the complete variable domain is EPEVTQTPSHQVTQMGQEVILRCVPISNHLYFYWYRQILGQKVEFLVSFYNNEISEKSEIFDDQFSVERPDGSNFTLKIRSTKLEDSAMYFCASSSGLAGDTQYFGPGTRLTVL.